Listed below are T cell receptor beta chains from one sample, sequenced in a study of cytomegalovirus exposure and HLA in healthy donors. The method was immunoSEQ multiplex PCR; TCRdb's version includes in-frame clones alone and lacks a portion of them. The sample has about 170,000 clones, 65% to 75% seen once. Sequenced: PBMCs. The receptors originated from a girl aged 5-17 years in good health and CMV-seronegative. Each CDR3 is given with its conserved first and last residue. The D gene is left open where the match is weak. Clone sizes are given selectively: once, few, many, or a class where the clone is expanded.

J gene: TRBJ2-7; CDR3 length: 12; V gene: TRBV5-1; clone size: -; D gene: -; CDR3 protein: CASSGESYEQYF; CDR3 DNA: TGCGCCAGCTCAGGGGAGTCCTACGAGCAGTACTTC
J gene: TRBJ1-2; CDR3 length: 13; V gene: TRBV30; clone size: few; D gene: -; CDR3 protein: CAWSVQSSYGYTF; CDR3 DNA: TGTGCCTGGAGTGTACAGTCCTCCTATGGCTACACCTTC
J gene: TRBJ2-7; CDR3 length: 15; V gene: TRBV7-9; clone size: few; D gene: TRBD2; CDR3 protein: CASTPLAGGGNEQYF; CDR3 DNA: TGTGCCAGCACCCCCCTAGCGGGAGGGGGCAACGAGCAGTACTTC
J gene: TRBJ1-6; CDR3 length: 15; V gene: TRBV5-1; clone size: once; D gene: -; CDR3 protein: CASSLDRSYNSPLHF; CDR3 DNA: TGCGCCAGCAGCTTGGACAGGTCTTATAATTCACCCCTCCACTTT
J gene: TRBJ1-1; CDR3 length: 11; V gene: TRBV6-5; clone size: few; D gene: TRBD1; CDR3 protein: CASSNTGGAFF; CDR3 DNA: TGTGCCAGCAGTAACACAGGGGGAGCTTTCTTT
J gene: TRBJ1-2; CDR3 length: 13; V gene: TRBV30; clone size: -; D gene: -; CDR3 protein: CAWSFSDSYGYTF; CDR3 DNA: TGTGCCTGGAGTTTCTCGGACAGCTATGGCTACACCTTC
J gene: TRBJ1-4; CDR3 length: 16; V gene: TRBV6-5; clone size: few; D gene: TRBD1; CDR3 protein: CASSYSGTAPNEKLFF; CDR3 DNA: TGTGCCAGCAGTTACTCGGGGACAGCTCCTAATGAAAAACTGTTTTTT
J gene: TRBJ1-1; CDR3 length: 17; V gene: TRBV7-9; clone size: -; D gene: TRBD1; CDR3 protein: CASSLAGTGGVGTEAFF; CDR3 DNA: TGTGCCAGCAGCTTAGCAGGGACAGGAGGAGTCGGCACTGAAGCTTTCTTT
J gene: TRBJ1-4; CDR3 length: 14; V gene: TRBV11-1; clone size: -; D gene: TRBD1; CDR3 protein: CASSFGQDNEKLFF; CDR3 DNA: TGTGCCAGCAGCTTCGGACAGGATAATGAAAAACTGTTTTTT
J gene: TRBJ2-4; CDR3 length: 15; V gene: TRBV6-4; clone size: few; D gene: TRBD2; CDR3 protein: CASSGVAGGKNIQYF; CDR3 DNA: TGTGCCAGCTCCGGGGTAGCGGGGGGGAAAAACATTCAGTACTTC